In this sample, the clone carrying this T cell receptor beta chain turned up a few times. The antigen remains undetermined. The entry originates in a study of cytomegalovirus exposure and HLA in healthy donors. About the study: The platform used for the roughly 130 validation repertoires matched that of the 650 to 750 first-cohort repertoires, a later analysis reported. General study results and limits: According to a subsequent analysis, TCR clusters identified in the first cohort showed a tendency to co-occur across the roughly 120 validation repertoires. The study flagged around 160 TCR beta chains as cytomegalovirus-associated. Among TCR sequences, most were rare, though some public TCRs appeared in many donors.

The CDR3 covers 14 residues. J was trimmed by 5 bases and V by 8 bases; bases with no gene match: 10. CDR1 and CDR2 (germline): LGHNT, FRNRAP. Sequencing was performed with immunoSEQ multiplex PCR; in TCRdb, only in-frame clones are kept and a portion is missing. Here the sample spans roughly 260,000 clones, around 90% being singletons. V gene TRBV12-5 combines with J gene TRBJ1-1, with 8 bases lining up with TRBD1. The sample comprised PBMCs. The receptor's source is a woman between 18 and 29 years old in good health and CMV-seronegative. The CDR3 loop reads CASKLTGAGTEAFF. CDR3 DNA: TGTGCTAGTAAACTGACAGGGGCGGGGACTGAAGCTTTCTTT. The full variable domain, completed using reference TRBV12-5 and TRBJ1-1, is DARVTQTPRHKVTEMGQEVTMRCQPILGHNTVFWYRQTMMQGLELLAYFRNRAPLDDSGMPKDRFSAEMPDATLATLKIQPSEPRDSAVYFCASKLTGAGTEAFFGQGTRLTVV.